The 22 T cell receptor beta chains below were found in one sample sequenced in a study of Graves' ophthalmopathy and Graves' hyperthyroidism. RNA served as the template for amplifying TCR beta CDR3 regions. The workflow started with a first-round RT-PCR run with HTBI primers and then moved on to a second-round multiplex PCR. One entry per CDR3 protein results from TCRdb running MiXCR on the multiplex PCR reads. Of about 620,000 distinct CDR3 sequences listed, 22% were seen once; the top ten hold approximately 7%. The material sequenced was peripheral blood. The source is a woman under 30 with stable Graves' hyperthyroidism. Some clones in this sample may be carry-over from other donors' samples.

This clonotype appeared many times. The chain carries TRBV4-1 and TRBJ1-3; perhaps TRBD1 as D (6 bases). CDR1 MGHRA and CDR2 YSYEKL come from the germline V gene. This CDR3 contains 15 residues. The V end lost 0 bases, the J end lost 4 bases, and 10 bases lay between the germline ends. The chain's CDR3 is CASSQDARGGNTIYF. The CDR3 nucleotides are TGCGCCAGCAGCCAAGACGCCAGGGGAGGAAACACCATATATTTT.

This clonotype came up many times. The chain recombines TRBV20-1 with TRBJ2-2; 10 bases match TRBD2. Germline loops: CDR1 DFQATT, CDR2 SNEGSKA (reference sequence). The junction had 4 bases not matched to a gene; V was cut back by 0 bases and J by 6 bases. The CDR3 consists of 15 residues. This CDR3 reads CSARDTSGTAGELFF. The CDR3 bases are TGCAGTGCTAGAGATACTAGCGGGACCGCCGGGGAGCTGTTTTTT.

V gene TRBV6-4 combines with J gene TRBJ2-2; D possibly corresponds to TRBD1 (6 bases). The CDR3 totals 16 residues. Per germline, CDR1 MRHNA and CDR2 SNTAGT. Trimming took off 2 bases at V and 4 bases at J, with 14 bases between the two ends. CDR3 sequence: CASSDKSVGATGELFF. The CDR3 DNA reads as TGTGCCAGCAGTGACAAGTCCGTGGGGGCCACCGGGGAGCTGTTTTTT.

This clonotype was recorded a few times. The rearrangement links TRBV19 to TRBJ1-1; perhaps TRBD1 as D (5 bases). Trimming took off 9 bases at V and 4 bases at J, with 12 bases between the two ends. The CDR3 is 12 residues long. CDR1 is LNHDA, CDR2 SQIVND, per germline (reference sequence). The CDR3 sequence is CARAWGGTEAFF. For the CDR3, the DNA is TGTGCCAGGGCTTGGGGGGGCACTGAAGCTTTCTTT. Drawing the rest from reference TRBV19 and TRBJ1-1, the complete variable domain is DGGITQSPKYLFRKEGQNVTLSCEQNLNHDAMYWYRQDPGQGLRLIYYSQIVNDFQKGDIAEGYSVSREKKESFPLTVTSAQKNPTAFYLCARAWGGTEAFFGQGTRLTVV.

This clonotype was picked up many times. The J gene is TRBJ2-7, the V gene TRBV25-1, with 7 bases identical to TRBD1. Germline CDR1 reads MGHDK; CDR2 reads SYGVNS. V lost 2 bases and J lost 7; bases outside the gene matches: 5. The CDR3 extends over 13 amino acids. CDR3 region: CASSEPDRSEQYF. Written as DNA, the CDR3 is TGTGCCAGCAGTGAACCGGACAGGTCTGAGCAGTACTTC.

V is TRBV15 and J is TRBJ2-2; D gene ambiguous. V gave up 5 bases and J gave up 6 bases, with 13 bases separating them. Germline V lookup: CDR1 LNHNV, CDR2 YYDKDF (reference sequence). This CDR3 comprises 14 residues. The CDR3, as DNA: TGTGCCACCAGCGTCGAAGCCGGCGCCGGGGAGCTGTTTTTT. Translation: CATSVEAGAGELFF.

At least ten counts were recorded for this clonotype. The gene calls are TRBV29-1 and TRBJ1-1; tentative D call: TRBD1 (6 bases). Germline loops: CDR1 SQVTM, CDR2 ANQGSEA. The CDR3 has 16 residues. V lost 1 base and J lost 7, with 22 bases in between. CDR3 sequence reads: CSVEGGRDIGWSEAFF. For the CDR3, the DNA is TGCAGCGTTGAAGGGGGCCGGGACATAGGGTGGAGTGAAGCTTTCTTT. The full variable domain, in which reference TRBV29-1 and TRBJ1-1 provide the parts outside the CDR3, is SAVISQKPSRDICQRGTSLTIQCQVDSQVTMMFWYRQQPGQSLTLIATANQGSEATYESGFVIDKFPISRPNLTFSTLTVSNMSPEDSSIYLCSVEGGRDIGWSEAFFGQGTRLTVV.

This clonotype occurred many times. The rearrangement joins TRBV18 to TRBJ1-1; TRBD1 is a possible D gene (6 bases). Trimming removed 3 bases from V and 6 bases from J, with 17 bases in between. CDR1 KGHSH and CDR2 LQKENI come from the germline V gene. The CDR3 has 15 residues. The DNA for the CDR3 is TGTGCCAGCTCACCTGAGACAGGAAAAAAACCTGAAGCTTTCTTT. It codes for CASSPETGKKPEAFF.

This clonotype has only a few counts. This clone may be a read error of a much larger clone one base away. This chain links TRBV6-1 with TRBJ1-1, with unresolved D. This CDR3 is 12 amino acids long. Germline values: CDR1 MNHNS, CDR2 SASEGT. CDR3 sequence reads: CATAGGGNEACF. In DNA, the CDR3 is TGTGCCACCGCCGGAGGAGGGAATGAAGCTTGCTTT.

This clonotype occurred a few times. The J gene is TRBJ1-6, the V gene TRBV6-1; no reliable D call. V lost 6 bases to trimming and J lost 7 bases, with 10 bases between them. Germline V lookup: CDR1 MNHNS, CDR2 SASEGT. The CDR3 loop spans 13 amino acids. The CDR3 bases are TGTGCCAGCAGGCGAGTCGGGAATTCACCCCTCCACTTT. Protein sequence: CASRRVGNSPLHF.

The chain recombines TRBV27 with TRBJ1-6; 8 nucleotides line up with TRBD1. This CDR3 is 16 amino acids long. Per germline, CDR1 MNHEY and CDR2 SMNVEV (reference sequence). Trimming took 4 bases from V and 10 from J; bases not matched to a gene: 12. CDR3 amino acids: CASSSSDRGRRSPLHF. The CDR3 nucleotides read TGTGCCAGCAGTTCCTCCGACAGGGGACGGCGGTCACCCCTCCACTTT.

J is TRBJ2-5 and V is TRBV12-3 or TRBV12-4; maybe TRBD2 (6 bases). The CDR3 is 15 amino acids. V lost 3 bases and J lost 0, with 11 bases in between. For the CDR3, the DNA is TGTGCCAGCAGTTTTCCCCGGGACTACCAAGAGACCCAGTACTTC. Translation: CASSFPRDYQETQYF.

The sample holds many counts of this clonotype. The chain couples TRBV6-2 or TRBV6-3 to TRBJ2-7, with D maybe TRBD2 (5 bases). CDR1 is MNHEY, CDR2 SVGEGT, per germline. Trimming shortened V by 2 bases and J by 6 bases, and 14 bases separated the two germline ends. The CDR3 has 14 amino acids. In nucleotides, the CDR3 is TGTGCCAGCAGTTACCCCGATACTAGACCCGAGCAGTACTTC. It encodes CASSYPDTRPEQYF.

J is TRBJ2-6 and V is TRBV28, with unresolved D. Germline values: CDR1 MDHEN, CDR2 SYDVKM. The V gene lost 6 bases and the J gene lost 0 bases, with 15 bases spanning the gap. The CDR3 is 17 residues long. As DNA, the CDR3 is TGTGCCAGCAGCTCCCCAGCCCATTTCTCTGGGGCCAACGTCCTGACTTTC. It yields the protein CASSSPAHFSGANVLTF.

In the case of this clonotype: Relative to the germline gene, one junction end is altered; a read error may explain this. V gene TRBV6-1 combines with J gene TRBJ1-2; 7 positions match TRBD1. The CDR3 is 12 amino acids. The V gene's germline CDR1 is MNHNS and CDR2 SASEGT. CDR3 protein: CASSEGAKGYTF. The CDR3 DNA reads TGTGCTAGCAGTGAGGGGGCAAAAGGCTACACCTTC.

This clonotype was recorded once. The chain has TRBV6-1 and TRBJ2-7; TRBD2 is a possible D gene (5 bases). With 5 bases removed from V and 1 base from J, the gap between germline ends came to 18 bases. Germline-derived CDR1 and CDR2 are MNHNS and SASEGT. The CDR3 length is 16 residues. The CDR3 coding sequence is TGTGCCAGCAGTCCTGTATCAGGCAGCGGATCCTACGAGCAGTACTTC. Translated, it gives CASSPVSGSGSYEQYF.

At least ten counts were recorded for this clonotype. The chain recombines TRBV6-1 with TRBJ1-2; D gene unclear. With 6 bases removed from V and 5 bases from J, the gap between germline ends came to 7 bases. This CDR3 comprises 11 residues. The germline V gene encodes CDR1 MNHNS and CDR2 SASEGT. The chain's CDR3 is CASRTSYGYTF. The CDR3 DNA follows: TGTGCCAGCAGGACCAGTTATGGCTACACCTTC.

At least ten counts were recorded for this clonotype. The rearrangement joins TRBV6-5 to TRBJ2-5; D unclear. Germline V gene data show CDR1 as MNHEY and CDR2 as SVGAGI. The CDR3 spans 14 residues. V was trimmed by 0 bases and J by 0 bases, leaving 5 bases between them. CDR3 sequence (DNA): TGTGCCAGCAGTTACTCTTGGTACCAAGAGACCCAGTACTTC. Translating it yields CASSYSWYQETQYF.

There are many counts of this clonotype. The rearrangement joins TRBV7-6 to TRBJ2-7, with 9 bases identical to TRBD2. Germline trimming cut 2 bases from V and 3 bases from J; bases unmatched to any gene: 5. CDR1 is SGHVS, CDR2 FNYEAQ, per germline. CDR3 length: 15 residues. For the CDR3, the DNA is TGTGCCAGCAGCTTACTGGGGACTAGCAACTACGAGCAGTACTTC. It codes for CASSLLGTSNYEQYF.

This clonotype was recorded once. The chain recombines TRBV12-3 or TRBV12-4 with TRBJ2-3; 9 bases match TRBD1. This CDR3 has 15 residues. V dropped 1 base and J dropped 4; count of bases not matched to a gene: 3. The CDR3 sequence: CASSLGDRVADTQYF. The CDR3 DNA sequence: TGTGCCAGCAGTTTAGGGGACAGGGTGGCAGATACGCAGTATTTT.

This clonotype was seen at least ten times. The chain joins TRBV30 to TRBJ2-4; no definite D call. The CDR3 consists of 16 residues. The V gene's germline CDR1 is GTSNPN and CDR2 SVGIG (reference sequence). V lost 0 bases and J 1 base, leaving 13 bases between the germline ends. In DNA, the CDR3 is TGTGCCTGGAGTGTACCTGGGTCTTATGCCAAAAACATTCAGTACTTC. Translation: CAWSVPGSYAKNIQYF.

The rearrangement joins TRBV28 to TRBJ2-7; 7 nucleotides agree with TRBD1. The germline gives CDR1 MDHEN, CDR2 SYDVKM. There are 14 residues in the CDR3. The J segment lost 2 bases and the V segment lost 6 bases, leaving 7 bases of the junction unmatched. CDR3 DNA sequence: TGTGCCAGCAGAAGACAGGGTTTCACCTACGAGCAGTACTTC. Amino acid sequence: CASRRQGFTYEQYF.